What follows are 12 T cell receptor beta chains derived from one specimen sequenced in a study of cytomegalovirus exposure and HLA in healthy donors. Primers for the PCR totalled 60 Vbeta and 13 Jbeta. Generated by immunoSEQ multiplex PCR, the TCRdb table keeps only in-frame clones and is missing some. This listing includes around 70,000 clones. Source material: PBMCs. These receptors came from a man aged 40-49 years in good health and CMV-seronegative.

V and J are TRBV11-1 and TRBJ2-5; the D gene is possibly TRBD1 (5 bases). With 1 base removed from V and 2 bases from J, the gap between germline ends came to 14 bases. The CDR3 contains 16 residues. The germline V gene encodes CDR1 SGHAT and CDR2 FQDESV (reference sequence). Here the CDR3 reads CASSLGLSTDQETQYF. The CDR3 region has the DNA TGTGCCAGCAGCTTAGGGCTTTCGACAGATCAAGAGACCCAGTACTTC.

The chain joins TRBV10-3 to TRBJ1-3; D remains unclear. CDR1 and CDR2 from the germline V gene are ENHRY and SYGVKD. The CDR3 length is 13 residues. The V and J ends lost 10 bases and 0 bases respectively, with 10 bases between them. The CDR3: CATMVSSGNTIYF. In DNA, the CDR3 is TGTGCCACCATGGTTAGCTCTGGAAACACCATATATTTT.

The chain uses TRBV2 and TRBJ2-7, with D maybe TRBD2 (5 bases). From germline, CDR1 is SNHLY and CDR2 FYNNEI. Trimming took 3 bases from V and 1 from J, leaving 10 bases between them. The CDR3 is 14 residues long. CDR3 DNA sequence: TGTGCCAGCAGTGACAGGACGGGGTCCTACGAGCAGTACTTC. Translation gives CASSDRTGSYEQYF.

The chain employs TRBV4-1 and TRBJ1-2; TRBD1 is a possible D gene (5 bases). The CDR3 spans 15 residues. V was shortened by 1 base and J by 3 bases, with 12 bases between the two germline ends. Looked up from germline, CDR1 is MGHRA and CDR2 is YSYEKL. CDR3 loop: CASSQGGGTHYGYTF. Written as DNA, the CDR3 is TGCGCCAGCAGCCAAGGGGGGGGGACGCACTATGGCTACACCTTC.

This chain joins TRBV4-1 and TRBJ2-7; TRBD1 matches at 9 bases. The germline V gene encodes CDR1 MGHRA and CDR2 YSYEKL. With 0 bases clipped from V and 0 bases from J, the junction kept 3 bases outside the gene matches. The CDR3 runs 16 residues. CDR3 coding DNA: TGCGCCAGCAGCCAAGATTGGGACAGGGCCTCCTACGAGCAGTACTTC. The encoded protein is CASSQDWDRASYEQYF.

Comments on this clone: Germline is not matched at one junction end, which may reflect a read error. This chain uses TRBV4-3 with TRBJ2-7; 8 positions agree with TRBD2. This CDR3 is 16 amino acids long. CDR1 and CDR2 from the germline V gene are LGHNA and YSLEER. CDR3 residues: CTSSQAPGTSHHEQYF. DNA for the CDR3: TGCACCAGCAGCCAAGCCCCCGGGACTAGTCACCACGAGCAGTACTTC.

The CDR3 DNA follows: TGTGCCATCACCCCTGGACTAGATAGATACGAGCAGTACTTC. Protein sequence: CAITPGLDRYEQYF. This sequence joins TRBV10-3 and TRBJ2-7, with TRBD2 identical over 7 bases. This CDR3 has 14 residues. The junction had 10 bases not matched to a gene; V was cut back by 7 bases and J by 4 bases. In germline, CDR1 is ENHRY, CDR2 SYGVKD.

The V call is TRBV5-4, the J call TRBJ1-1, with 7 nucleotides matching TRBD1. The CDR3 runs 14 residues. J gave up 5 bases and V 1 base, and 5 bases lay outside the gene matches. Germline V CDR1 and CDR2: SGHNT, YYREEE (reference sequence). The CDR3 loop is CASSLRQGKTEAFF. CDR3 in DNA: TGTGCCAGCAGCTTGCGACAGGGCAAAACTGAAGCTTTCTTT.

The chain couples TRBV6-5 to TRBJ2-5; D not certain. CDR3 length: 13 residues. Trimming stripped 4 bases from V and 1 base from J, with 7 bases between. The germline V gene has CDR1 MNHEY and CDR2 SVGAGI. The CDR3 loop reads CASSSYSQETQYF. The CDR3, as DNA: TGTGCCAGCAGTTCTTACAGCCAAGAGACCCAGTACTTC.

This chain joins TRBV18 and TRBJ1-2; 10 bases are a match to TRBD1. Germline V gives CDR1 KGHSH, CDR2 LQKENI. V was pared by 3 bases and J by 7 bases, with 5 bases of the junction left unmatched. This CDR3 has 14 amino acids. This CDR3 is CASSPGQGLLGYTF. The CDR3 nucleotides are TGTGCCAGCTCACCGGGACAGGGGCTTCTTGGCTACACCTTC.

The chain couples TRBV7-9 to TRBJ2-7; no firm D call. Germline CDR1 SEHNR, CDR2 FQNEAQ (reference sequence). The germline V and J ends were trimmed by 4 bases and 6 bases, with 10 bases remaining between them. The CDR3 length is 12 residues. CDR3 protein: CASSSSEFEQYF. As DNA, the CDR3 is TGTGCCAGCAGCTCAAGTGAGTTCGAGCAGTACTTC.

The CDR3 is CASSNRGTYTDTQYF. The CDR3 coding sequence is TGTGCCAGCAGCAACCGCGGGACTTACACAGATACGCAGTATTTT. The rearrangement joins TRBV11-2 to TRBJ2-3; D is perhaps TRBD2 (6 bases). In germline, CDR1 is SGHAT, CDR2 FQNNGV. Trimming removed 5 bases at V and 2 bases at J, with 14 bases between. The length of the CDR3 is 15 residues.